These 2 T cell receptor beta chains share one sample of origin, sequenced in a study of CD8 T cells in ankylosing spondylitis. TCRdb independently ran MiXCR on the 5' RACE reads; one entry per CDR3 protein. The top ten clones hold approximately 10% of a sample with 150,000 to 200,000 distinct CDR3 sequences, 10% to 15% of them seen once. The sequenced sample was blood, either unsorted or a sorted T cell fraction (not recorded which). These receptors all come from a female donor with ankylosing spondylitis or in good health (not recorded which).

This clonotype occurred many times. The genes are TRBV29-1 and TRBJ1-2; tentative D call: TRBD1 (6 bases). Germline CDR1 is SQVTM and CDR2 is ANQGSEA. The CDR3 runs 12 residues. The V and J ends lost 7 bases and 2 bases respectively, with 11 bases between them. The CDR3 loop reads CSALQGNYGYTF. The CDR3 nucleotides read TGCAGCGCCTTACAGGGAAACTATGGCTACACCTTC.

Here the CDR3 reads CASSPFIRHIPAFF. The CDR3 bases are TGCGCCAGCAGTCCCTTCATTCGACACATCCCAGCTTTCTTT. V is TRBV4-1 and J is TRBJ1-1; D gene unclear. Germline CDR1 MGHRA, CDR2 YSYEKL. The ends were cut back, 6 bases at V and 10 bases at J, with 21 bases in the middle. The CDR3 loop spans 14 amino acids.